These 11 T cell receptor beta chains came from one sample sequenced in a study of shared clonotypes between healthy human individuals (dated by TCRdb to 2019 to 2021). The library was produced with the immunoSEQ multiplex PCR assay. TCRdb holds this immuneACCESS table with in-frame rearrangements only. Some clones are missing; in checked studies, unresolved V genes explain under half, and the rest has no known cause. This sample comprises approximately 710,000 clones, 90% of them detected only once. The ten largest make up 30% to 35% of the sample. Sequences were obtained from memory CD8+ T cells from PBMCs. The cell subset or site label corresponds to: CD45RO+ cells pooled with CCR7-negative TemRA cells. Receptors originate from a young man in good health. Some clones in this sample may be carry-over from other donors' samples.

This clone showed up just a few times. The gene calls are TRBV4-2 and TRBJ2-2; D might be TRBD1 or TRBD2, each matching 5 bases. Germline values: CDR1 LGHNA, CDR2 YNFKEQ. Trimming took off 3 bases at V and 2 bases at J, with 10 bases between the two ends. The CDR3 length is 15 residues. CDR3 coding DNA: TGTGCCAGCAGCCAGGTGGGGGACAACACCGGGGAGCTGTTTTTT. Its translation: CASSQVGDNTGELFF.

This chain joins TRBV10-2 and TRBJ2-5, with D unresolved. The J call is uncertain, as TRBJ2-7 better fits the DNA end. The CDR3 runs 11 residues. The germline V gene encodes CDR1 WSHSY and CDR2 SAAADI. CDR3 sequence: CASSEFGEQYF. The CDR3 DNA sequence: TGCGCCAGCAGTGAGTTCGGCGAGCAGTACTTC.

The genes are TRBV5-1 and TRBJ2-3, with 7 bases aligning to TRBD1. Looked up from germline, CDR1 is SGHRS and CDR2 is YFSETQ. CDR3 size: 15 residues. Germline trimming cut 4 bases from V and 4 bases from J; bases unmatched to any gene: 9. The CDR3 loop reads CASSPPDRDADTQYF. CDR3 DNA sequence: TGCGCCAGCAGCCCACCCGACAGGGACGCAGATACGCAGTATTTT.

The CDR3 DNA follows: TGTGCCAGCAGTCTCGGGACCGCCAAAAACATTCAGTACTTC. Translation gives CASSLGTAKNIQYF. The chain uses TRBV25-1 and TRBJ2-4; D may be TRBD1 or TRBD2 (5 bases each). The CDR3 length is 14 residues. V lost 5 bases, J lost 1 base, and 9 bases lay in between. Per germline, CDR1 MGHDK and CDR2 SYGVNS.

The V and J genes are TRBV13 and TRBJ2-4, with D possibly matching TRBD2 (6 bases). V was pared by 4 bases and J by 5 bases, with 21 bases between. This CDR3 has 17 residues. The germline V gene has CDR1 PRHDT and CDR2 FYEKMQ (reference sequence). The CDR3 region is CASSSPSSDNWENIQYF. As DNA, the CDR3 is TGTGCCAGCAGCTCGCCTTCTAGCGACAATTGGGAAAACATTCAGTACTTC.

This clone was counted ten times or more. The gene calls are TRBV11-2 and TRBJ2-5; D is ambiguous. The CDR3 spans 14 residues. The V gene's germline CDR1 is SGHAT and CDR2 FQNNGV. Trimming left V 1 base short and J 2 bases short, with 8 bases between. Written as DNA, the CDR3 is TGTGCCAGCAGCTTAGTAGAGAGACAAGAGACCCAGTACTTC. Protein product: CASSLVERQETQYF.

J is TRBJ2-5 and V is TRBV4-1; D tentatively fits TRBD1 or TRBD2 (6 bases each). Germline loops: CDR1 MGHRA, CDR2 YSYEKL. CDR3 length: 18 amino acids. Trimming stripped 1 base from V and 5 bases from J, with 23 bases between. The CDR3 region is CASSQVGTYRVTRETQYF. The DNA of the CDR3 is TGCGCCAGCAGCCAAGTAGGGACTTACAGGGTTACGCGGGAGACCCAGTACTTC.

The chain carries TRBV27 and TRBJ2-2; TRBD1 matches 9 bases. The length of the CDR3 is 18 residues. The junction had 12 bases not matched to a gene; V was cut back by 2 bases and J by 5 bases. Germline CDR1 is MNHEY and CDR2 is SMNVEV (reference sequence). DNA of the CDR3: TGTGCCAGCAGTTTAGATTTCCTCGGACAGGGGCTTACCGGGGAGCTGTTTTTT. Translation: CASSLDFLGQGLTGELFF.

V and J are TRBV4-3 and TRBJ2-7; 7 nucleotides line up with TRBD2. J gave up 2 bases and V 5 bases, and 12 bases lay outside the gene matches. The CDR3 is 16 residues long. The germline CDR1 and CDR2 sequences are LGHNA and YSLEER. The CDR3 sequence is CASSKGGRPYTYEQYF. In DNA form, the CDR3 reads TGCGCCAGCAGCAAGGGAGGGCGTCCTTACACCTACGAGCAGTACTTC.

The chain joins TRBV27 to TRBJ1-1, with no clear D. Germline V gene data show CDR1 as MNHEY and CDR2 as SMNVEV (reference sequence). There are 17 residues in the CDR3. The V gene lost 2 bases and the J gene lost 7 bases, with 23 bases spanning the gap. The CDR3 reads CASSLRSMNSAASEAFF. CDR3 nucleotide sequence: TGTGCCAGCAGTTTAAGGTCAATGAACAGCGCAGCAAGTGAAGCTTTCTTT.

This clone was found a few times. The chain joins TRBV29-1 to TRBJ1-1; 11 positions agree with TRBD1. Trimming cost V 1 base and J 5 bases; bases outside gene matches: 6. This CDR3 has 15 residues. Germline V CDR1 and CDR2: SQVTM, ANQGSEA. The CDR3 nucleotides are TGCAGCGTTGAAGGGACAGGGGGCTCGTGGACTGAAGCTTTCTTT. Amino acid sequence: CSVEGTGGSWTEAFF.